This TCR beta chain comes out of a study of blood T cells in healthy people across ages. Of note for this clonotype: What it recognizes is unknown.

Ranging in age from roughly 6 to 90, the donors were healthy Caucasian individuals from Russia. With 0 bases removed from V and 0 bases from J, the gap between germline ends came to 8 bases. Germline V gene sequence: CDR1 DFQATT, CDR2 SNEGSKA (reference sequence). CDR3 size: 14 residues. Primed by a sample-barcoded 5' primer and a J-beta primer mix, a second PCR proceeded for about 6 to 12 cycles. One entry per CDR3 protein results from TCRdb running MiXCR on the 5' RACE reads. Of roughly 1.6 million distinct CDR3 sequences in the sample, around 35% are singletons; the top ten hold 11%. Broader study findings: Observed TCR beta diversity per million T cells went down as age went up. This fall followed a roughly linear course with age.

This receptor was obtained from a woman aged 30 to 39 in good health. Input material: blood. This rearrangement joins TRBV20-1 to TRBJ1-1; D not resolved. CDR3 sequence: CSARDFEMNTEAFF. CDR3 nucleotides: TGCAGTGCTAGAGATTTCGAGATGAACACTGAAGCTTTCTTT.